The rows below give T cell receptor beta chains drawn from one sample of a study of control samples from healthy donors and cancer patients. Produced via immunoSEQ multiplex PCR; TCRdb's table is partial and in-frame only. The sample yields fewer than 90,000 clones, 80% to 90% seen once. The sample comprised PBMCs. The source is a woman aged 60-75 years with head and neck cancer. The CDR3 runs from the conserved cysteine through the conserved F or W. The order of the fields is D gene, J gene, V gene, CDR3 protein. The D gene is left open where the match is weak.

TRBD1	TRBJ2-7	TRBV19	CASSRDRAYEQYF
.	TRBJ2-5	TRBV15	CATSRDRGYWETQYF
TRBD2	TRBJ2-3	TRBV3-1/TRBV3-2	CASSPRGGLTDTQYF
.	TRBJ2-7	TRBV6-5	CASSYPGGAVHEQYF
TRBD2	TRBJ2-1	TRBV28	CASSSSSGGLANEQFF
.	TRBJ2-1	TRBV12-3/TRBV12-4	CASSPNYEQFF
.	TRBJ2-3	TRBV14	CASSQLGGPSTDTQYF
.	TRBJ1-2	TRBV24-1	CATKRPSGYGYTF
.	TRBJ2-3	TRBV7-2	CASSLGGWDTQYF
TRBD1	TRBJ1-4	TRBV7-9	CASSLTGGNEKLFF
.	TRBJ2-1	TRBV11-2	CASSSGLNEQFF